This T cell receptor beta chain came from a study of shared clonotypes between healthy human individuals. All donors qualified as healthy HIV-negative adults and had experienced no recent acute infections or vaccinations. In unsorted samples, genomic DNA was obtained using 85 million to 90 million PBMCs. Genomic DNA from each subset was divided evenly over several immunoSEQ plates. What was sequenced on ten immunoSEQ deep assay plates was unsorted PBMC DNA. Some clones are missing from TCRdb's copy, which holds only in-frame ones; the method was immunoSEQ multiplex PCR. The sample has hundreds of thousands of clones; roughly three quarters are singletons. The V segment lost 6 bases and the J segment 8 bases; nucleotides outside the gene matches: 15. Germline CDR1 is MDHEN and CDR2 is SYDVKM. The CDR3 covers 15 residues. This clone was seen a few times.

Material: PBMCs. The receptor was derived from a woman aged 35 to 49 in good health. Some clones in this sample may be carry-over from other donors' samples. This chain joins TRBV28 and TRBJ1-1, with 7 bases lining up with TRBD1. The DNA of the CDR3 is TGTGCCAGCAGCCTACAGGGGTTAGAATCCTCAGAAGCTTTCTTT. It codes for CASSLQGLESSEAFF.